This TCR beta chain was profiled in a study of blood T cell repertoires in COVID-19 (dated by TCRdb to about 2020). In terms of the full investigation: The collaborator samples originated in the United States, Italy and Spain and spanned the acute and convalescent phases of COVID-19. The prospective study material was composed of cDNA or gDNA derived from T cells, B-cell-depleted T cells, or PBMCs. Subjects who had been exposed to COVID-19, were actively infected with it, or had recovered from it provided the deeply sampled blood TCRbeta repertoires that made up the dataset. The repertoires were released in a freely available public database meant as a resource for research on the immune response to SARS-CoV-2. The samples were drawn from two sources: the first 160 participants of the ongoing ImmuneRACE study, and 950 to 1,500 subjects contributed by 6 global collaborators. A de-identified subject ID, COVID-19 status, age in years and sex were almost always included in the sample metadata. HLA class I and class II types, where available, came from metadata supplied by the sample provider rather than from assay-based typing.

A word on this clone: The antigen this receptor binds is unknown. No per-base quality is available; no much larger clone lies one base away. The same CDR3 is also encoded by other DNA sequences in this sample.

There are 11 amino acids in the CDR3, from cysteine to phenylalanine inclusive. Only the CDR3 portion is preserved as DNA: 33 bases, with reading frame beginning at the first base. Trimming at the junction amounts to 2 bases on V and 8 bases on J, and the germline ends lie 6 bases apart. The CDR1 and CDR2 encoded by the germline V gene are MNHEY and SVGAGI. Overall study results and their limits: The amount of clinical and demographic metadata varied by source and participant and was provided uncurated.

At one collaborating source in Seattle, patients were enrolled during active infection and were followed longitudinally through the course of disease. The collaborating institutions used their own protocols to collect whole blood in K2EDTA tubes. Collaborator samples were shipped for TCRbeta analysis as frozen whole blood, isolated PBMCs, or DNA extracted from either sample type. The immunoSEQ Assay, a bias-controlled multiplex PCR, was used to amplify TCRbeta CDR3 regions from genomic DNA. The published analysis was carried out like this. The number of nucleated cells in each sample was estimated from the amplification of reference gene primers within the assay. To quantify the absolute abundance of each unique TCRbeta CDR3 rearrangement, sequence reads were collapsed and filtered. Productive Simpson clonality was computed per sample as the square root of Simpson's diversity index over productive rearrangements. TCRdb stores this immuneACCESS table with in-frame sequences only. Part of the clones is absent; in the studies checked, under half of the shortfall reflects unresolved V genes, and no reason is known for the rest. V and J calls and clone size are as listed in that table; D and trimming were resolved from the DNA. A total of 150,000 to 170,000 clones appear in this sample, about 85% of them only once. Over 0.55% of the sample comes from the top ten.

The receptor's source is a man aged 55 to 70 with COVID-19, enrolled during active disease. The chain links TRBV6-5 with TRBJ1-2; TRBD1 could be the D gene, as 5 bases match. The sample taken for sequencing was peripheral blood. The sequenced DNA: TGTGCCAGCAGTTACAGGGGAGGCTACACCTTC. Its product reads: CASSYRGGYTF.